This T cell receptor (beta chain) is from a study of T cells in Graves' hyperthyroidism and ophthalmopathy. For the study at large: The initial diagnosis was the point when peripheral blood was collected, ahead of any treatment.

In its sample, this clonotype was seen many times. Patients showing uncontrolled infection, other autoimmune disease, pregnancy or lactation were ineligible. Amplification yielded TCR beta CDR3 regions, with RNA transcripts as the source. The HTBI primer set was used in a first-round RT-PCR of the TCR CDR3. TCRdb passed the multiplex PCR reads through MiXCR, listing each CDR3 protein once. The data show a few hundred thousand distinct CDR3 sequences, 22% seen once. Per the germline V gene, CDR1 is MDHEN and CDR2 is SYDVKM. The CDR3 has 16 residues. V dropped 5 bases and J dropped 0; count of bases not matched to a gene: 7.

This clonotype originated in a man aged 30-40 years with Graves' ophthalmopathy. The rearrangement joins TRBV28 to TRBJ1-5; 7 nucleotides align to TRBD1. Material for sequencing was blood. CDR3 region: CASSLARDSSNQPQHF. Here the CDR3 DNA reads TGTGCCAGCAGTCTAGCCCGGGACAGTAGCAATCAGCCCCAGCATTTT.